The 20 T cell receptor beta chains below all came from one sample that was sequenced in a study of blood T cell repertoires in COVID-19. TCRdb's table, derived via immunoSEQ multiplex PCR, lists solely in-frame clones and lacks some. Of about 62,000 clones in the sample, 85% to 90% were seen once. The sample comprised peripheral blood. The receptors stem from a woman aged 55-69 years with COVID-19, enrolled during active disease.

In this sample, this clone turned up once. This chain links TRBV2 with TRBJ2-3, with 10 bases lining up with TRBD2. The length of the CDR3 is 15 residues. V lost 8 bases, J lost 3 bases, and 8 bases stayed unmatched. Looked up from germline, CDR1 is SNHLY and CDR2 is FYNNEI. Written as DNA, the CDR3 is TGTGCCAGCGCCGCTATAGCGGGAGGAACAGATACGCAGTATTTT. Translation: CASAAIAGGTDTQYF.

The V gene is TRBV11-3, the J gene TRBJ2-1, with TRBD2 identical over 15 bases. The V gene's germline CDR1 is SGHNT and CDR2 YENEEA. V trimming: 5 bases; J trimming: 7 bases; junction bases outside the gene matches: 6. The CDR3 runs to 16 residues. Here the CDR3 DNA reads TGTGCCAGCAGCCTGGGACTAGCGGGAGGTCTGAATGAGCAGTTCTTC. Protein product: CASSLGLAGGLNEQFF. Full variable domain (outside the CDR3, taken from reference TRBV11-3 and TRBJ2-1): EAGVVQSPRYKIIEKKQPVAFWCNPISGHNTLYWYLQNLGQGPELLIRYENEEAVDDSQLPKDRFSAERLKGVDSTLKIQPAELGDSAVYLCASSLGLAGGLNEQFFGPGTRLTVL.

V is TRBV6-1 and J is TRBJ1-6, with D maybe TRBD1 (6 bases). With 6 bases removed from V and 7 bases from J, the gap between germline ends came to 10 bases. Germline CDR1 MNHNS, CDR2 SASEGT. CDR3 size: 13 residues. The CDR3 loop is CASRQGWNSPLHF. The CDR3 DNA sequence: TGTGCCAGCAGACAGGGCTGGAATTCACCCCTCCACTTT.

The V gene is TRBV14, the J gene TRBJ2-7; weak D call: TRBD2 (6 bases). The germline gives CDR1 SGHDN, CDR2 FVKESK. Trimming took off 3 bases at V and 3 bases at J, with 9 bases between the two ends. This CDR3 comprises 13 residues. The CDR3 reads CASSHPGLYEQYF. The DNA for the CDR3 is TGTGCCAGCAGCCACCCGGGACTCTACGAGCAGTACTTC.

The chain has TRBV4-3 and TRBJ2-7, with 7 bases fitting TRBD2. Germline CDR1 LGHNA, CDR2 YSLEER. V lost 4 bases to trimming and J lost 3 bases; unmatched junction nucleotides: 3. This CDR3 is 13 amino acids long. CDR3 loop: CASSRTSVYEQYF. CDR3 DNA sequence: TGCGCCAGCAGCCGTACTAGCGTCTACGAGCAGTACTTC.

The chain links TRBV4-1 to TRBJ2-7; D might be TRBD2 (6 bases). CDR1 is MGHRA, CDR2 YSYEKL, per germline. CDR3 length: 15 amino acids. Trimming cost V 2 bases and J 2 bases, with 13 bases left between them. The CDR3 DNA sequence: TGCGCCAGCAGCCAACCACTAGCTCTAACCTACGAGCAGTACTTC. It translates to CASSQPLALTYEQYF.

CDR3 sequence (DNA): TGCGCCAGCAGCTTTATCTTGGGAGGAACCTCCTACGAGCAGTACTTC. Translated, it gives CASSFILGGTSYEQYF. J is TRBJ2-7 and V is TRBV5-1; possible D gene TRBD2, 6 bases. CDR3 length: 16 residues. Germline V gives CDR1 SGHRS, CDR2 YFSETQ. V dropped 2 bases and J dropped 0 bases, with 15 bases sitting between them.

This sequence joins TRBV11-2 and TRBJ1-1; D is ambiguous. The CDR3 spans 14 residues. The germline V gene has CDR1 SGHAT and CDR2 FQNNGV. The V and J ends lost 2 bases and 1 base respectively, with 8 bases between them. CDR3: CASSLFQENTEAFF. The CDR3 DNA follows: TGTGCCAGCAGCTTATTTCAGGAGAACACTGAAGCTTTCTTT.

The CDR3 loop reads CASSQGPGQGLHF. The DNA of the CDR3 is TGTGCCAGCAGCCAAGGCCCGGGACAGGGCTTGCATTTT. The chain is built from TRBV4-2 and TRBJ1-5, with 9 nucleotides matching TRBD1. Germline assignment: CDR1 LGHNA and CDR2 YNFKEQ. V lost 1 base, J lost 15 bases, and 7 bases stayed unmatched. The CDR3 spans 13 residues.

This clone was counted only a few times. CDR3 DNA sequence: TGTGCCACCAGTGGCGCCCCCGGGACAGAGAACACTGAAGCTTTCTTT. Protein: CATSGAPGTENTEAFF. The chain recombines TRBV24-1 with TRBJ1-1; 7 positions agree with TRBD1. Germline V CDR1 and CDR2: KGHDR, SFDVKD. The CDR3 covers 16 residues. V was clipped by 5 bases and J by 1 base; unmatched bases: 9.

The chain uses TRBV5-6 and TRBJ1-6; D perhaps matches TRBD1 (5 bases). Trimming took 0 bases from V and 7 from J, leaving 14 bases between them. This CDR3 region has 16 residues. Germline CDR1 reads SGHDT; CDR2 reads YYEEEE. The DNA of the CDR3 is TGTGCCAGCAGCTTGGCCCGGGCAGGGCCCAATTCACCCCTCCACTTT. Its protein product is CASSLARAGPNSPLHF.

The CDR3 here is CASSPERLAGALSDTQYF. The CDR3 DNA reads TGTGCCAGCAGCCCAGAAAGACTAGCGGGAGCCCTATCGGATACGCAGTATTTT. The chain links TRBV3-1 (or the pseudogene TRBV3-2) to TRBJ2-3; 12 bases fit TRBD2. This CDR3 is 18 amino acids long. The germline gives CDR1 LGHDT, CDR2 YNNKEL (reference sequence). V dropped 4 bases and J dropped 6; count of bases not matched to a gene: 14.

The rearrangement joins TRBV28 to TRBJ1-5, with D perhaps TRBD1 (5 bases). V dropped 1 base and J dropped 4 bases, with 8 bases sitting between them. This CDR3 region has 14 residues. CDR1 is MDHEN and CDR2 is SYDVKM in the germline V gene. The CDR3 reads CASSLLGGNQPQHF. In DNA form, the CDR3 reads TGTGCCAGCAGTTTATTGGGGGGGAATCAGCCCCAGCATTTT.

The V and J genes are TRBV6-5 and TRBJ2-2; D might be TRBD1 (6 bases). CDR3 size: 16 residues. Germline V gives CDR1 MNHEY, CDR2 SVGAGI. V was clipped by 0 bases and J by 3 bases, with 11 bases between them. CDR3 DNA: TGTGCCAGCAGTTACTCGTTGGGACATCACACCGGGGAGCTGTTTTTT. This sequence encodes CASSYSLGHHTGELFF.

The rearrangement uses TRBV2 and TRBJ2-7; D might be TRBD1 (5 bases). The germline gives CDR1 SNHLY, CDR2 FYNNEI. The CDR3 loop spans 13 amino acids. Trimming cost V 1 base and J 2 bases, with 6 bases left between them. CDR3 bases: TGTGCCAGCAGTGAAGAGGGGCCCTACGAGCAGTACTTC. Residues: CASSEEGPYEQYF.

The chain uses TRBV5-1 and TRBJ2-7, with D possibly being TRBD1 (6 bases). V was clipped by 0 bases and J by 7 bases, with 20 bases between them. The length of the CDR3 is 16 residues. Germline V lookup: CDR1 SGHRS, CDR2 YFSETQ. The CDR3 here is CASSLEFGQWVGEQYF. CDR3 nucleotide sequence: TGCGCCAGCAGCTTGGAGTTCGGACAGTGGGTTGGTGAGCAGTACTTC.

The rearrangement links TRBV28 to TRBJ2-7; 12 bases fit TRBD2. Trimming removed 6 bases from V and 2 bases from J; junction bases left unmatched: 5. The CDR3 is made up of 15 amino acids. Germline CDR1 is MDHEN and CDR2 is SYDVKM. The CDR3 DNA follows: TGTGCCAGCAGCCCCCCTAGCGGGAGGGCCTACGAGCAGTACTTC. It specifies CASSPPSGRAYEQYF.

The chain couples TRBV6-6 to TRBJ1-1, with 10 bases fitting TRBD1. Germline V gives CDR1 MNHNY, CDR2 SVGAGI (reference sequence). The V and J ends lost 6 bases and 4 bases, in that order; junction bases with no gene match: 8. There are 15 residues in the CDR3. CDR3 residues: CASRDRGDVGTEAFF. In DNA form, the CDR3 reads TGTGCCAGCAGGGACAGGGGGGATGTAGGCACTGAAGCTTTCTTT.

V and J are TRBV11-3 and TRBJ1-1, with unresolved D. V was pared by 3 bases and J by 2 bases, with 7 bases between. The germline gives CDR1 SGHNT, CDR2 YENEEA. This CDR3 contains 13 residues. The CDR3 bases are TGTGCCAGCAGCTTCTATCCCAACACTGAAGCTTTCTTT. Its translation is CASSFYPNTEAFF.

This chain connects TRBV7-2 to TRBJ2-5; D is unresolved. CDR1 and CDR2 (germline): SGHTA, FQGNSA. The CDR3 runs to 15 residues. Trimming pared 1 base from V and 5 bases from J, leaving 14 bases between. The CDR3 DNA is TGTGCCAGCAGCTTAGAGCTAGGTGTATCGGAGACCCAGTACTTC. Protein sequence: CASSLELGVSETQYF.